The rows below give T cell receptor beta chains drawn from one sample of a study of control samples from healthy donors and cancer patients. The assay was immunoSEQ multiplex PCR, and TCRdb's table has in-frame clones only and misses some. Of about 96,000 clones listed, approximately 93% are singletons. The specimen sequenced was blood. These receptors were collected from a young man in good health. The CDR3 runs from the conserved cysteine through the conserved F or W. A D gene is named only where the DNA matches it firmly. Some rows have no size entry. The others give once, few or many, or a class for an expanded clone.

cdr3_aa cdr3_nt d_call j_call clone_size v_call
CASSPTGPDSNQPQHF TGTGCCAGCAGCCCTACAGGGCCGGATAGCAATCAGCCCCAGCATTTT . TRBJ1-5 . TRBV7-6
CASRLTDGHTEAFF TGTGCCAGCAGACTAACCGACGGTCACACTGAAGCTTTCTTT . TRBJ1-1 . TRBV27
CASSQRNPDAFTDTQYF TGCGCCAGCAGCCAAAGAAATCCGGACGCCTTCACAGATACGCAGTATTTT . TRBJ2-3 . TRBV4-1
CASSQDRTEFYGYTF TGCGCCAGCAGCCAAGATCGGACGGAGTTCTATGGCTACACCTTC . TRBJ1-2 once TRBV4-1
CASSLVLTSGRENEQFF TGTGCCAGCAGCTTGGTGCTTACTAGCGGGAGGGAGAATGAGCAGTTCTTC TRBD2 TRBJ2-1 . TRBV5-4
CASSLQGQGHTIYF TGTGCCAGCAGCTTGCAGGGGCAAGGACACACCATATATTTT . TRBJ1-3 . TRBV7-2
CASSDRRDREVNEQFF TGTGCCAGCAGCGACCGCAGGGACAGGGAGGTTAATGAGCAGTTCTTC TRBD1 TRBJ2-1 . TRBV7-4
CASSPRAQVEKLFF TGTGCCAGCAGCCCCCGGGCCCAGGTGGAAAAACTGTTTTTT . TRBJ1-4 . TRBV7-9
CASSIGTSRTEAFF TGTGCCAGTAGTATAGGGACCTCAAGAACTGAAGCTTTCTTT . TRBJ1-1 once TRBV19
CASSFTRGYEQYF TGTGCCAGCAGTTTCACACGGGGCTACGAGCAGTACTTC . TRBJ2-7 . TRBV6-5
CASSTLDRGRGYTF TGTGCCAGCAGCACCTTGGACAGGGGGCGAGGCTACACCTTC TRBD1 TRBJ1-2 . TRBV5-4
CATSRVRQRNQPQHF TGTGCCACCAGCAGAGTAAGACAGCGCAATCAGCCCCAGCATTTT . TRBJ1-5 . TRBV15
CASSAGGHPHNEQFF TGCGCCAGCAGTGCCGGGGGGCATCCCCACAATGAGCAGTTCTTC . TRBJ2-1 . TRBV10-2
CASGTGSIYEQYF TGTGCCAGCGGGACTGGGAGCATCTACGAGCAGTACTTC . TRBJ2-7 . TRBV7-9
CASSLGYEQYF TGTGCCAGCAGTTTGGGATACGAGCAGTACTTC . TRBJ2-7 . TRBV12-3/TRBV12-4
CASSVGRLSGANVLTF TGTGCCAGCAGTGTTGGACGGCTCTCTGGGGCCAACGTCCTGACTTTC . TRBJ2-6 . TRBV2
CASSSERGTLTEQFF TGCGCCAGCAGTAGCGAGCGGGGTACCCTGACTGAGCAGTTCTTC TRBD2 TRBJ2-1 . TRBV10-2
CASSEARGIATEAFF TGTGCCAGCAGTGAAGCAAGGGGAATTGCCACTGAAGCTTTCTTT . TRBJ1-1 . TRBV6-1
CASSAYAGTYEQYF TGTGCCAGCAGTGCCTATGCTGGGACCTACGAGCAGTACTTC . TRBJ2-7 . TRBV6-4
CASSPSGVSSLF TGTGCCAGCAGCCCTAGCGGGGTTTCATCTCTTTTT TRBD2 TRBJ2-3 . TRBV7-9
CASSEQTVDTQYF TGTGCCAGCAGCGAACAGACCGTGGATACGCAGTATTTT . TRBJ2-3 once TRBV9